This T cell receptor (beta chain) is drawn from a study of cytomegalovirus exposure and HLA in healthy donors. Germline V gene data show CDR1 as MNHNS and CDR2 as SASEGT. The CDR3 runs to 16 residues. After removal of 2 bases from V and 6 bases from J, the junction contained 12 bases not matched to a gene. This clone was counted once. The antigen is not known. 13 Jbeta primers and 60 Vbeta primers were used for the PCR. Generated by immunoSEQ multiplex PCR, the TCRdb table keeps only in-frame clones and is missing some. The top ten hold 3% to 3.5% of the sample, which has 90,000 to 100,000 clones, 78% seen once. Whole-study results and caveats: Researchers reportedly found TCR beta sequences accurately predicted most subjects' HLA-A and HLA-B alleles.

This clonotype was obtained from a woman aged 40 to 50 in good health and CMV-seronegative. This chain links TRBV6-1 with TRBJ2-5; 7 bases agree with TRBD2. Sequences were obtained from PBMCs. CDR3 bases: TGTGCCAGCAGTGAATTCGGGCGGGAGTTTGCCAAGACCCAGTACTTC. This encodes CASSEFGREFAKTQYF.